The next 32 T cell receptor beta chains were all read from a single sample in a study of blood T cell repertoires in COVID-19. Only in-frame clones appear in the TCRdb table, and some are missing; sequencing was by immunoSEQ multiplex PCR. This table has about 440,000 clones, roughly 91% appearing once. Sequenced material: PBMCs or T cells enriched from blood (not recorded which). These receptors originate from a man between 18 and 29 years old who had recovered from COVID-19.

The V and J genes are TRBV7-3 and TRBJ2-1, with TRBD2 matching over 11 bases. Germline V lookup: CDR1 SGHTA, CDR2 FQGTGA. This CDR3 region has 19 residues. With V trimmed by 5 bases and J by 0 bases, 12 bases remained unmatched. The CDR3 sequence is CASSISGRASSSSYNEQFF. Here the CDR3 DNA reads TGTGCCAGCAGCATTAGCGGGAGGGCCTCTTCGAGCTCCTACAATGAGCAGTTCTTC.

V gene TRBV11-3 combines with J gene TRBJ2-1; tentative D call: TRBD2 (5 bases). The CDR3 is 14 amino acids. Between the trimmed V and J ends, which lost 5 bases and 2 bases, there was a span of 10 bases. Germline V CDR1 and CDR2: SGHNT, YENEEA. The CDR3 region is CASSPRGTYNEQFF. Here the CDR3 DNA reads TGTGCCAGCAGCCCCCGGGGAACCTACAATGAGCAGTTCTTC.

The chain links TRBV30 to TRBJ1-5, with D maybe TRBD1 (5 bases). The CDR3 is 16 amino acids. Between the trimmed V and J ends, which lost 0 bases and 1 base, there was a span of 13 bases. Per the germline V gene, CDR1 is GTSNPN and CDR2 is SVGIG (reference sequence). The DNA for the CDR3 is TGTGCCTGGAGTGTACAGTCCCCAGGGAGCAATCAGCCCCAGCATTTT. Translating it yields CAWSVQSPGSNQPQHF.

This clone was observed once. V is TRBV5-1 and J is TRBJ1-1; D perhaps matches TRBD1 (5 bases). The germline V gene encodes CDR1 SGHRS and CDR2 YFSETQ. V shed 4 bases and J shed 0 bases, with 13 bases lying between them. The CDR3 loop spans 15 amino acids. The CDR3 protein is CASSIDREMNTEAFF. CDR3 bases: TGCGCCAGCAGCATCGACAGAGAGATGAACACTGAAGCTTTCTTT.

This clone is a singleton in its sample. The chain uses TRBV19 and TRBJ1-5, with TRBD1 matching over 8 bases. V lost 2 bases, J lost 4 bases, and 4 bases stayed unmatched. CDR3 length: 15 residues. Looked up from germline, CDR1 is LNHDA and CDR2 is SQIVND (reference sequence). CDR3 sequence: CASSISGDRNQPQHF. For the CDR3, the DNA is TGTGCCAGTAGTATAAGCGGGGACAGGAATCAGCCCCAGCATTTT.

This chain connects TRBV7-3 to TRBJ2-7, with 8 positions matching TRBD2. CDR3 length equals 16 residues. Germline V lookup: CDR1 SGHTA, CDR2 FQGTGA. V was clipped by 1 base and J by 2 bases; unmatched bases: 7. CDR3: CASSLNGGASAYEQYF. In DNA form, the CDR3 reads TGTGCCAGCAGCTTAAACGGGGGGGCCTCAGCCTACGAGCAGTACTTC.

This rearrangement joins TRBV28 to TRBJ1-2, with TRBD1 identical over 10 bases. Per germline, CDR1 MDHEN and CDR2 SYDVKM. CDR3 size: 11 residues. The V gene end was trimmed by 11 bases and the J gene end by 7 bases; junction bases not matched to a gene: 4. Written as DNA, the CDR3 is TGTGCCGACAGGGGGCGAGGTGGCTACACCTTC. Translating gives CADRGRGGYTF.

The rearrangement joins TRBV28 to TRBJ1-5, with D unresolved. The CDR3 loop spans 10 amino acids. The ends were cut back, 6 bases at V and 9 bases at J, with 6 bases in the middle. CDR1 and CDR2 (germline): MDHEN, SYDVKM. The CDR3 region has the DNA TGTGCCAGCAGCCTCGGGCCCCAGCATTTT. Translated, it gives CASSLGPQHF.

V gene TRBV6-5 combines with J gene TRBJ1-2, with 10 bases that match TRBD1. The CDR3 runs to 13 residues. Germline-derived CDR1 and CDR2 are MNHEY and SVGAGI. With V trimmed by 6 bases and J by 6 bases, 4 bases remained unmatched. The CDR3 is CASSDGTGDGYTF. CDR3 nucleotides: TGTGCCAGCAGCGACGGGACAGGGGATGGCTACACCTTC.

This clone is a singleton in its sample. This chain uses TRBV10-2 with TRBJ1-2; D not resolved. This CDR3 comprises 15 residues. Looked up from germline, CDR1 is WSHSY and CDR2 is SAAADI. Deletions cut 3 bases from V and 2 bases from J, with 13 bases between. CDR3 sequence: CASSEVADRNYGYTF. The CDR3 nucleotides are TGCGCCAGCAGTGAAGTAGCAGATCGGAACTATGGCTACACCTTC.

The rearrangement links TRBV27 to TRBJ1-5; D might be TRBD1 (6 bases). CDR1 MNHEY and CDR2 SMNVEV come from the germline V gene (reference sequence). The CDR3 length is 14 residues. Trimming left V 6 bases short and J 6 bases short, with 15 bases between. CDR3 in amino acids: CASSISGAAQPQHF. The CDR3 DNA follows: TGTGCCAGCAGCATATCAGGGGCGGCTCAGCCCCAGCATTTT.

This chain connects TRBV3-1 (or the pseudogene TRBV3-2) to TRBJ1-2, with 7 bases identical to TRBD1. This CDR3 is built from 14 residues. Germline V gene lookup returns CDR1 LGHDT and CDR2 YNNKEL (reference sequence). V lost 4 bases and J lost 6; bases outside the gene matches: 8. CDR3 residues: CASSPRDRNNGYTF. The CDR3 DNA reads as TGTGCCAGCAGCCCCCGGGACAGAAACAATGGCTACACCTTC.

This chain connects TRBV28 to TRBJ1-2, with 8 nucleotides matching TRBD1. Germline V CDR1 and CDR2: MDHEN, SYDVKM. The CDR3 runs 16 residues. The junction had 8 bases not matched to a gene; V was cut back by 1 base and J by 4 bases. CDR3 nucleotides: TGTGCCAGCAGTTTATTTCAGGGGGCGGCCGCCTATGGCTACACCTTC. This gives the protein CASSLFQGAAAYGYTF.

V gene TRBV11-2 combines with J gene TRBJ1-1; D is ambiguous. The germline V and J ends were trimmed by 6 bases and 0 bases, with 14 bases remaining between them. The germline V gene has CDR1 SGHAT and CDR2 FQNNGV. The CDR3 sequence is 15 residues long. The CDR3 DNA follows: TGTGCCAGCAGGCCCGGGAAGGCAATGAACACTGAAGCTTTCTTT. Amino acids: CASRPGKAMNTEAFF.

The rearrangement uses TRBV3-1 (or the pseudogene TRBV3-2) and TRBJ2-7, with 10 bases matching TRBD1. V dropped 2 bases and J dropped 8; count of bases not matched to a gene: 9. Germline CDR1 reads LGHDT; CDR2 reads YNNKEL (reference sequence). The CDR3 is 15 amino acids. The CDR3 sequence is CASSQPDRGFPQQYF. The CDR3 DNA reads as TGTGCCAGCAGCCAACCGGACAGGGGGTTCCCTCAGCAGTACTTC.

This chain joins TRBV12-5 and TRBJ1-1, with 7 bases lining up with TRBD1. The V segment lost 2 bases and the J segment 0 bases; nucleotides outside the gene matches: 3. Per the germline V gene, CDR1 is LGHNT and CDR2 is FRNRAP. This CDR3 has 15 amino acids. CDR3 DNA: TGTGCTAGTGGTTTGACAGGGGAACTGAACACTGAAGCTTTCTTT. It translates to CASGLTGELNTEAFF.

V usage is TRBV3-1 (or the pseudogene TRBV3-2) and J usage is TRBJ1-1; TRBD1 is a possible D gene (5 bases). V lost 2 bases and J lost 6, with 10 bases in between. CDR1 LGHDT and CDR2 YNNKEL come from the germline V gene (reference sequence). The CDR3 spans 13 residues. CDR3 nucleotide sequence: TGTGCCAGCAGCCAACGGGAGGGGTCTGAAGCTTTCTTT. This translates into CASSQREGSEAFF.

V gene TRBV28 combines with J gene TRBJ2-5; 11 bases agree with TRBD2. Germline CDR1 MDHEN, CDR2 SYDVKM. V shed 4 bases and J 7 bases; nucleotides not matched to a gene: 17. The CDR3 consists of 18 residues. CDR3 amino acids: CASSSYRPGLAAWGTQYF. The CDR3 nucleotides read TGTGCCAGCAGTTCCTACAGACCGGGACTAGCGGCTTGGGGGACCCAGTACTTC.

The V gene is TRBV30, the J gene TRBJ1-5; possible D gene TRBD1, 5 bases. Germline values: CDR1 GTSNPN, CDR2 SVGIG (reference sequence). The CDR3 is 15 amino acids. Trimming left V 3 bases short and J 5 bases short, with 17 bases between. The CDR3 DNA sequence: TGTGCCTGGAGCGGCGAGCGGGGGAAGGATCAGCCCCAGCATTTT. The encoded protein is CAWSGERGKDQPQHF.

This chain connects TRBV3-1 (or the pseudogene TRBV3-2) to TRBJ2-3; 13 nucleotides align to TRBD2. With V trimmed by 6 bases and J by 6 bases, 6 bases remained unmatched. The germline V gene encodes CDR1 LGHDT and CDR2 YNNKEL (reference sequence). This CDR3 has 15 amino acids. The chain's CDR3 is CASSPTSGRGDTQYF. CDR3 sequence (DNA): TGTGCCAGCAGTCCAACTAGCGGGAGGGGGGATACGCAGTATTTT.

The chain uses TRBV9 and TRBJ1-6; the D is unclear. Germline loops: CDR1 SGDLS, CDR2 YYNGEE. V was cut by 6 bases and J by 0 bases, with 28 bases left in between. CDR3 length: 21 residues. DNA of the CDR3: TGTGCCAGCACCCCAGGCCCAGCTCTCAGTTACCCAAGCTCCTATAATTCACCCCTCCACTTT. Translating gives CASTPGPALSYPSSYNSPLHF.

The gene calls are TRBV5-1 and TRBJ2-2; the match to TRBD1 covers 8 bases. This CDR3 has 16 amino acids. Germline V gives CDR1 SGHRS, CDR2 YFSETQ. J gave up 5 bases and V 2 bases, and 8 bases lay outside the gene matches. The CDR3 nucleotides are TGCGCCAGCAGCTTTTCAGGACAGGGTGGAACCGGGGAGCTGTTTTTT. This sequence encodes CASSFSGQGGTGELFF.

This CDR3 reads CASSFSASGTYEQYF. The CDR3 nucleotides are TGTGCCAGCAGTTTTTCGGCTAGCGGCACCTACGAGCAGTACTTC. The rearrangement uses TRBV11-1 and TRBJ2-7, with TRBD2 identical over 7 bases. CDR3 length equals 15 residues. Trimming at V came to 6 bases and at J to 2 bases, leaving 10 bases not matched to a gene. Germline values: CDR1 SGHAT, CDR2 FQDESV (reference sequence).

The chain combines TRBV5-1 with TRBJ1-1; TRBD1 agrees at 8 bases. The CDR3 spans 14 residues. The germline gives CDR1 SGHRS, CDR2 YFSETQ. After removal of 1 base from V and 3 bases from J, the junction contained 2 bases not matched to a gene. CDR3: CASSLTGGDTEAFF. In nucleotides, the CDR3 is TGCGCCAGCAGCTTGACAGGGGGAGACACTGAAGCTTTCTTT.

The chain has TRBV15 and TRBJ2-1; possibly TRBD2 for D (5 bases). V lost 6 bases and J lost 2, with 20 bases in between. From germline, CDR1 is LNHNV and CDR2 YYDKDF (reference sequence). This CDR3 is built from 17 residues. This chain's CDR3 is CATSSAQDYSAYNEQFF. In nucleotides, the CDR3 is TGTGCCACCAGTTCCGCCCAAGACTATAGCGCCTACAATGAGCAGTTCTTC.

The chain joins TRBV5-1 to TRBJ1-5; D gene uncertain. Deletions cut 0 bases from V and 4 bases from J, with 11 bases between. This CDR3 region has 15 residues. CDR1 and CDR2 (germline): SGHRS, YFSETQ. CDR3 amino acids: CASSLEGRGNQPQHF. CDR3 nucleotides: TGCGCCAGCAGCTTGGAGGGTCGAGGGAATCAGCCCCAGCATTTT.

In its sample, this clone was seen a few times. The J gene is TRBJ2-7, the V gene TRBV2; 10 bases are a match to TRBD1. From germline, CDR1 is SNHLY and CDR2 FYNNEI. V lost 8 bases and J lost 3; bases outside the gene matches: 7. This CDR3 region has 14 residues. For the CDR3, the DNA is TGTGCCAGCGTCCCCGGGACAGGGGACTACGAGCAGTACTTC. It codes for CASVPGTGDYEQYF.

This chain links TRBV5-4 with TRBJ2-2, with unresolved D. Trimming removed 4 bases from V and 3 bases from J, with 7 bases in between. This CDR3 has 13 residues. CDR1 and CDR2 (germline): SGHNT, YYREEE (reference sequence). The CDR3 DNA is TGTGCCAGCAGCAGAGTAGACACCGGGGAGCTGTTTTTT. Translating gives CASSRVDTGELFF.

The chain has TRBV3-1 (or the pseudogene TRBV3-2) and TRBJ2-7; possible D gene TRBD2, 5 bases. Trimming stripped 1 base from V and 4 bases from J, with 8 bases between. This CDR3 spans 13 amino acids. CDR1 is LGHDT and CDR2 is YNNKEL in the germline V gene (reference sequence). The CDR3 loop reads CASSQARGYEQYF. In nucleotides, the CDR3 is TGTGCCAGCAGCCAAGCACGAGGGTACGAGCAGTACTTC.

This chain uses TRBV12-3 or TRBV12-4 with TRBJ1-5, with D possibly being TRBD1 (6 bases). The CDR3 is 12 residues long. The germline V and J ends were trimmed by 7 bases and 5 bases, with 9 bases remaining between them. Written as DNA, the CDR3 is TGTGCCAGCATCTCAGGGGATCAGCCCCAGCATTTT. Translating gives CASISGDQPQHF.

The CDR3 DNA sequence: TGCAGCGTTGAAGAATCACTAGCGGGAGTGAACACCGGGGAGCTGTTTTTT. This gives the protein CSVEESLAGVNTGELFF. The gene calls are TRBV29-1 and TRBJ2-2, with TRBD2 matching 11 bases. Germline-derived CDR1 and CDR2 are SQVTM and ANQGSEA. The CDR3 spans 17 residues. With 0 bases clipped from V and 1 base from J, the junction kept 4 bases outside the gene matches.

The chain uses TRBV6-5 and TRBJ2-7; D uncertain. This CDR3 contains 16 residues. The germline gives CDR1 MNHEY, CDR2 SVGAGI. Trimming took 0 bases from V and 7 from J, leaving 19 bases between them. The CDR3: CASSYSSPTAPWEQYF. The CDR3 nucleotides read TGTGCCAGCAGTTACTCGTCCCCAACAGCTCCCTGGGAGCAGTACTTC.